This entry is about one T cell receptor (beta chain). The CDR3 consists of 15 residues. Germline lookup yields CDR1 MDHEN and CDR2 SYDVKM. Trimming removed 5 bases at V and 3 bases at J, with 14 bases between. This entry comes from a study of shared clonotypes between healthy human individuals. Unsorted PBMC DNA was sequenced on ten immunoSEQ deep assay plates. Only in-frame clones appear in the TCRdb table, and some are missing; sequencing was by immunoSEQ multiplex PCR. The data contain roughly 510,000 clones, 75% to 80% of them singletons. Recent acute infections and vaccinations were absent in the healthy HIV-negative adult donors.

This TCR derives from a woman in her thirties or forties in good health. Some clones in this sample may be carry-over from other donors' samples. The V gene is TRBV28, the J gene TRBJ1-3; D is ambiguous. The specimen sequenced was PBMCs. For the CDR3, the DNA is TGTGCCAGCAGTCCTCAACTTGGACGTGGAAACACCATATATTTT. Protein sequence: CASSPQLGRGNTIYF.